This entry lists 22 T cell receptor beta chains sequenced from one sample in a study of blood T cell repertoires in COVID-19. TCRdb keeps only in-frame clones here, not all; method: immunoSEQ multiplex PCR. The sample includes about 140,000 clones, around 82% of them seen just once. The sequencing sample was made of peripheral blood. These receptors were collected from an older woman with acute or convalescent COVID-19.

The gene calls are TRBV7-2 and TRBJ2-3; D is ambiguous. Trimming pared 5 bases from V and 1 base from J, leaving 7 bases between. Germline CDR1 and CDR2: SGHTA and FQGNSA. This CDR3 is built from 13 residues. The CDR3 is CASSPSRTDTQYF. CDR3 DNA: TGTGCCAGCAGCCCTTCCCGCACAGATACGCAGTATTTT.

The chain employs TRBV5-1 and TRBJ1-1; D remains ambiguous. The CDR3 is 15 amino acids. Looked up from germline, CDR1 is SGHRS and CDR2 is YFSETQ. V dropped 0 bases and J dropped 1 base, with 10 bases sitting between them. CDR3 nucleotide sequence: TGCGCCAGCAGCTTGGTGAGTCTCGGGAACACTGAAGCTTTCTTT. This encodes CASSLVSLGNTEAFF.

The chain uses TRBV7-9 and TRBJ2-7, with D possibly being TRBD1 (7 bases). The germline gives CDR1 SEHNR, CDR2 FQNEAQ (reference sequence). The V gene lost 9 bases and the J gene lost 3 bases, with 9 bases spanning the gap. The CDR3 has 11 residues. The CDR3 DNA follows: TGTGCCAGTCAGGGGGGCTACGAGCAGTACTTC. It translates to CASQGGYEQYF.

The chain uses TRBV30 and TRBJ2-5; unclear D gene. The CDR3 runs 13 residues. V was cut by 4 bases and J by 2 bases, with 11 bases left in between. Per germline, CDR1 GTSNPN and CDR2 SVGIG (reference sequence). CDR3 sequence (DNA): TGTGCCTGGACTTGGCAGGTACAAGAGACCCAGTACTTC. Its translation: CAWTWQVQETQYF.

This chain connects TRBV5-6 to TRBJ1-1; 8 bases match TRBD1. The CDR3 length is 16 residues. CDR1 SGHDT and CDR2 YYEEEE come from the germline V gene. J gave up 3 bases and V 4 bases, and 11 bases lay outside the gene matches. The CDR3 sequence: CASSTGQDRLDTEAFF. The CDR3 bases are TGTGCCAGCAGCACGGGACAGGATAGATTGGACACTGAAGCTTTCTTT. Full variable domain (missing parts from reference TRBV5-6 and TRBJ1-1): DAGVTQSPTHLIKTRGQQVTLRCSPKSGHDTVSWYQQALGQGPQFIFQYYEEEERQRGNFPDRFSGHQFPNYSSELNVNALLLGDSALYLCASSTGQDRLDTEAFFGQGTRLTVV.

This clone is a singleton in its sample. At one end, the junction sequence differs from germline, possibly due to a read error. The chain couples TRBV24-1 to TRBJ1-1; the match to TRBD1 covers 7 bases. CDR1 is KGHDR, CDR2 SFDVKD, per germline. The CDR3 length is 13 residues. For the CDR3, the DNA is TGTGCCACAGAAGACAGGGTTGGAGGGGTAATGGGGTTT. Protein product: CATEDRVGGVMGF.

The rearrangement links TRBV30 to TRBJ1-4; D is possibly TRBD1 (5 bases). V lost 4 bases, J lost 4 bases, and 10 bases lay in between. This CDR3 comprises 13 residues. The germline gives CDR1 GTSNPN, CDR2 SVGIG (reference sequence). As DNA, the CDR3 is TGTGCCTGGACCAGACAGATTAATGAAAAACTGTTTTTT. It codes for CAWTRQINEKLFF.

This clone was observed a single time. This CDR3 reads CASSTGTAPRETQYF. For the CDR3, the DNA is TGCGCCAGCAGCACCGGGACAGCGCCTAGAGAGACCCAGTACTTC. The rearrangement links TRBV5-1 to TRBJ2-5, with 7 bases identical to TRBD1. The CDR3 has 15 amino acids. V gave up 4 bases and J gave up 4 bases; unmatched junction bases: 10. The germline V gene has CDR1 SGHRS and CDR2 YFSETQ. Based on the CDR3 plus reference TRBV5-1 and TRBJ2-5, the full variable domain is KAGVTQTPRYLIKTRGQQVTLSCSPISGHRSVSWYQQTPGQGLQFLFEYFSETQRNKGNFPGRFSGRQFSNSRSEMNVSTLELGDSALYLCASSTGTAPRETQYFGPGTRLLVL.

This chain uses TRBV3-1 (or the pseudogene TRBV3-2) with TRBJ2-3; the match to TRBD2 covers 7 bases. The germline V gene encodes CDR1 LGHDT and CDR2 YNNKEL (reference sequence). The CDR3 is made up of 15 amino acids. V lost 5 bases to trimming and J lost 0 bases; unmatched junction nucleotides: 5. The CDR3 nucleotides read TGTGCCAGCAGCGCTTGGGACTACAGCACAGATACGCAGTATTTT. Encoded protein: CASSAWDYSTDTQYF.

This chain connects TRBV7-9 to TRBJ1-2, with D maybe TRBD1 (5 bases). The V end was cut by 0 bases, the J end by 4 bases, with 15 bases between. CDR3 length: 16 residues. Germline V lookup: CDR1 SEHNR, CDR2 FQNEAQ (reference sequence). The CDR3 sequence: CASSLAGEGTAYGYTF. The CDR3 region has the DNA TGTGCCAGCAGCTTAGCGGGGGAGGGGACCGCCTATGGCTACACCTTC.

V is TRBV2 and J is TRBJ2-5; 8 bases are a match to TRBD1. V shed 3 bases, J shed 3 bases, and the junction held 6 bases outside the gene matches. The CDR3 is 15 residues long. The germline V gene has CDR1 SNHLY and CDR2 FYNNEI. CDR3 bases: TGTGCCAGCAGTGAGGGCAGGGGGCCGGAAGAGACCCAGTACTTC. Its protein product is CASSEGRGPEETQYF.

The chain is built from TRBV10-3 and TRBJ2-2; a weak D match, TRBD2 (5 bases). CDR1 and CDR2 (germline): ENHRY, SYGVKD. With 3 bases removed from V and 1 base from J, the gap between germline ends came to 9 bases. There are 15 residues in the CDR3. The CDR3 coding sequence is TGTGCCATCAGTGAAGGACTGGGGAACACCGGGGAGCTGTTTTTT. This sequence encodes CAISEGLGNTGELFF.

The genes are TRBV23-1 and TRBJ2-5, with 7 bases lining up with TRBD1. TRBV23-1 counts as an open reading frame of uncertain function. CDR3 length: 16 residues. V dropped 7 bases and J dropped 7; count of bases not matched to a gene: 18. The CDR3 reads CASKPLDRPRWGTQYF. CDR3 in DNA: TGCGCCAGCAAACCCCTGGACAGGCCAAGGTGGGGGACCCAGTACTTC.

The CDR3 DNA sequence: TGCGCCAGCAGCCAACCACGGACGGGGGAGGGCTCCTACGAGCAGTACTTC. Translating it yields CASSQPRTGEGSYEQYF. The chain employs TRBV4-1 and TRBJ2-7; 7 nucleotides agree with TRBD2. V gave up 2 bases and J gave up 0 bases; unmatched junction bases: 10. The CDR3 is 17 amino acids. CDR1 and CDR2 from the germline V gene are MGHRA and YSYEKL.

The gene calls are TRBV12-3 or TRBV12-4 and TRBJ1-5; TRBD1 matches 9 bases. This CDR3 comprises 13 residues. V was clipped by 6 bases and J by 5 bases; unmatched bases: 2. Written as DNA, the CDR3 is TGTGCCAGCAGGGGGACAGGGTATCAGCCCCAGCATTTT. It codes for CASRGTGYQPQHF.

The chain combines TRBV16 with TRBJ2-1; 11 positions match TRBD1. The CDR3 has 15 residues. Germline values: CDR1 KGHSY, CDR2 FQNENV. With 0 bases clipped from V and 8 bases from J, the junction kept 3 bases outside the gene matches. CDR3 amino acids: CASSQSGQGVYEQFF. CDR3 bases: TGTGCCAGCAGCCAATCGGGACAGGGGGTCTATGAGCAGTTCTTC.

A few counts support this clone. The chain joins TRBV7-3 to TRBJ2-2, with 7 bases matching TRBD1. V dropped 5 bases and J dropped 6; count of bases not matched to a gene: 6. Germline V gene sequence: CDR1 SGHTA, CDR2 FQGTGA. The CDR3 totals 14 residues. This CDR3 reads CASSRDSVSGELFF. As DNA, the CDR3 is TGTGCCAGCAGCCGGGACAGCGTTTCCGGGGAGCTGTTTTTT.

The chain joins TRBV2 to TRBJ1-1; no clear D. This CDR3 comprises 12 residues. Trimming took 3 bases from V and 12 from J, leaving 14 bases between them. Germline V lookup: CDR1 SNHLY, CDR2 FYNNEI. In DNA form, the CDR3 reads TGTGCCAGCAGTGATTCTCCAGGCGGGACTTTCTTT. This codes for CASSDSPGGTFF.

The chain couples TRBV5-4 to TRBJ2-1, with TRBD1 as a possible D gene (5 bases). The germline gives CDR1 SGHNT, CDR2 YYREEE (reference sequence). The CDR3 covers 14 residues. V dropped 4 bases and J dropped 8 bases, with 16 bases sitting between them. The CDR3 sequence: CASSLPRPRDEQFF. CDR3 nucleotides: TGTGCCAGCAGCCTGCCGCGCCCCAGGGATGAGCAGTTCTTC.

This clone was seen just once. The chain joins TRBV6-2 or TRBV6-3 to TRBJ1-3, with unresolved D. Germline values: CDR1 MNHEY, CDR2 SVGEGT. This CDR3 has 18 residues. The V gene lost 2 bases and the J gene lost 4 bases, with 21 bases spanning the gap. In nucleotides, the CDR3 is TGTGCCAGCAGTTACGAAGGATGGGAGACGACACCAGGAAACACCATATATTTT. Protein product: CASSYEGWETTPGNTIYF.

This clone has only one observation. CDR3 in amino acids: CASSFPSWEEPDEKLFF. As DNA, the CDR3 is TGTGCCAGCAGTTTCCCCTCGTGGGAGGAGCCAGATGAAAAACTGTTTTTT. The gene calls are TRBV28 and TRBJ1-4; no definite D call. Trimming took off 3 bases at V and 6 bases at J, with 20 bases between the two ends. The CDR3 length is 17 residues. In germline, CDR1 is MDHEN, CDR2 SYDVKM.

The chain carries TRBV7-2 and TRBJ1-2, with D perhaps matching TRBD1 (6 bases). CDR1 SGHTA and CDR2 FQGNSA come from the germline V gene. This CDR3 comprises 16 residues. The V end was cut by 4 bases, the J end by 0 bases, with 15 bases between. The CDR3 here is CASSSGARTANYGYTF. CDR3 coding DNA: TGTGCCAGCAGCTCTGGGGCGAGGACAGCTAACTATGGCTACACCTTC.